This is a list of T cell receptor beta chains from one sample in a study of monozygotic twins with inflammatory bowel disease. TCRdb reprocessed the 5' RACE reads, keeping one entry per CDR3 protein, no DNA. The table gives 150,000 to 200,000 distinct CDR3 sequences; the top ten clones make up approximately 7.4% of it. The sample consisted of blood. Receptors were obtained from a human donor with ulcerative colitis or Crohn's disease, or a healthy co-twin of an affected twin (not recorded which). Both conserved end residues are part of each CDR3. The order of the fields is V gene, J gene, CDR3 protein.

>TRBV10-3|TRBJ2-1
CAISPATSGGSSYNEQFF
>TRBV24-1|TRBJ2-3
CATSERDLSTDTQYF
>TRBV15|TRBJ1-2
CATSRYTPGTFTF
>TRBV15|TRBJ1-1
CATSRDRSAHRSATEAFF
>TRBV19|TRBJ1-1
CASMGGLPEGTEAFF
>TRBV20-1|TRBJ1-4
CSAKGFPENEKLFF
>TRBV7-9|TRBJ2-7
CASSLATGEWAYEQYF
>TRBV12-3/TRBV12-4|TRBJ1-2
CASSFGGGRDYGYTF
>TRBV7-3|TRBJ2-7
CASSPLAGKGYEQYF
>TRBV5-6|TRBJ1-1
CASSRIGQVNTEAFF
>TRBV7-9|TRBJ2-3
CASRPTSGGPVDTQYF
>TRBV3-1|TRBJ1-1
CASRDTGTVMNTEAFF
>TRBV7-6|TRBJ2-7
CASSSRDLVVEQYF
>TRBV9|TRBJ2-3
CASSVGVVLWDTQYF
>TRBV20-1|TRBJ2-5
CSAPRGSLSQETQYF
>TRBV12-3/TRBV12-4|TRBJ2-5
CASSMPSGPQTQYF
>TRBV5-1|TRBJ1-5
CASSPGQDSQPQHF
>TRBV15|TRBJ1-3
CATSIIGQRNTIYF
>TRBV27|TRBJ2-5
CASSKDRVETQYF
>TRBV3-1|TRBJ2-1
CASSQVASGPLGQFF
>TRBV5-1|TRBJ2-5
CASSMGQGEETQYF
>TRBV20-1|TRBJ2-7
CSAIVHTYEQYF
>TRBV4-1|TRBJ2-7
CASSQDRQGLREQYF
>TRBV11-2|TRBJ1-1
CASSFQTNTEAFF
>TRBV9|TRBJ2-7
CASSVAGTPYEQYF
>TRBV7-2|TRBJ1-4
CASSETGVPNEKLFF
>TRBV5-1|TRBJ2-2
CASSSMSRTSVPGELFF
>TRBV5-1|TRBJ2-1
CASSLGTSGGAYEQFF